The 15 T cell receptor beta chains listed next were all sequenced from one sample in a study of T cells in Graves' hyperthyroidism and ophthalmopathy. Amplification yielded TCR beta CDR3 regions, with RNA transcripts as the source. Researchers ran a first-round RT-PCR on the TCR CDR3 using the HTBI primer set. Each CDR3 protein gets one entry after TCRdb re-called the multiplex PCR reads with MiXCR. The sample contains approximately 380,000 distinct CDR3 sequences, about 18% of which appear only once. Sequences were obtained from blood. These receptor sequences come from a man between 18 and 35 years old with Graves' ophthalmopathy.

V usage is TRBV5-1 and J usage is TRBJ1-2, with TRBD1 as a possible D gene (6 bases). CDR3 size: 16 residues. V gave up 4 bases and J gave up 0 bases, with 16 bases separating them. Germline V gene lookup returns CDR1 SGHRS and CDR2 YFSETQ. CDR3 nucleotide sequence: TGCGCCAGCAGCCATGGACAGACGCTTACTAACTATGGCTACACCTTC. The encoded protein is CASSHGQTLTNYGYTF.

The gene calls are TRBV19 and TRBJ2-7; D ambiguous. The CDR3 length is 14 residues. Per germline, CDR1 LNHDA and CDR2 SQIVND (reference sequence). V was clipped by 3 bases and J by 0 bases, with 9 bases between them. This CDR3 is CASSIQASSYEQYF. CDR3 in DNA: TGTGCCAGTAGTATCCAGGCTAGCTCCTACGAGCAGTACTTC.

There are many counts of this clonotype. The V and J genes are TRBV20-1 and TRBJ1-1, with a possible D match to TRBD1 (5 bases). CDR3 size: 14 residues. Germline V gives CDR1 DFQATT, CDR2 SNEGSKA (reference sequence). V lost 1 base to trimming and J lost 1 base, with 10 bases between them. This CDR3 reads CSARVLGGNTEAFF. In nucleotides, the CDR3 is TGCAGTGCTAGAGTTCTCGGGGGGAACACTGAAGCTTTCTTT.

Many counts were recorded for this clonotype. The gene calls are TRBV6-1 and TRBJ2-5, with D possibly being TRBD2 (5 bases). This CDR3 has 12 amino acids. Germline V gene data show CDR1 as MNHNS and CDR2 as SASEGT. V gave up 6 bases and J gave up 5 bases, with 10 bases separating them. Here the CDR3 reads CASRRAGETQYF. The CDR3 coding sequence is TGTGCCAGCAGGAGGGCCGGGGAGACCCAGTACTTC.

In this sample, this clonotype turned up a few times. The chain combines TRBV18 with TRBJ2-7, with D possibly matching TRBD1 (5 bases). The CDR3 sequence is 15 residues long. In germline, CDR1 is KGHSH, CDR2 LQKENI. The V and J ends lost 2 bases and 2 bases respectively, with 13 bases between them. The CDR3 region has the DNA TGTGCCAGCTCACCAACCCAGGGATCGGCCTACGAGCAGTACTTC. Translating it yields CASSPTQGSAYEQYF.

The CDR3 DNA sequence: TGCAGTGCTAAACCGGGACAGGGGTTGCAAAACATTCAGTACTTC. This translates into CSAKPGQGLQNIQYF. The chain joins TRBV20-1 to TRBJ2-4, with TRBD1 matching 10 bases. Looked up from germline, CDR1 is DFQATT and CDR2 is SNEGSKA (reference sequence). The CDR3 has 15 residues. The V and J ends lost 4 bases and 5 bases, in that order; junction bases with no gene match: 8.

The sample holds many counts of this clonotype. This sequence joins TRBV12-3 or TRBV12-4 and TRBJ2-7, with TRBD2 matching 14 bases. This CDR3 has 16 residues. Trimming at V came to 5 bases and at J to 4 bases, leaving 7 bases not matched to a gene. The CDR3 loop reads CASSKTSGGATYEQYF. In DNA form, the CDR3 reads TGTGCCAGCAGTAAGACTAGCGGGGGGGCCACATACGAGCAGTACTTC.

The CDR3 protein is CSARVGFF. The CDR3 bases are TGCAGTGCTAGAGTAGGGTTCTTC. The V gene is TRBV20-1, the J gene TRBJ2-1; D is unresolved. The CDR3 is 8 amino acids. V lost 1 base, J lost 15 bases, and 4 bases lay in between. Germline V CDR1 and CDR2: DFQATT, SNEGSKA (reference sequence).

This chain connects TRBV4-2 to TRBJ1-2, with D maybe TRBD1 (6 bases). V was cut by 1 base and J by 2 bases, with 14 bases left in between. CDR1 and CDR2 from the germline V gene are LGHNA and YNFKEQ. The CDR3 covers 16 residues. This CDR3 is CASSQAPGQANYGYTF. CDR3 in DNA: TGTGCCAGCAGCCAAGCCCCGGGACAAGCAAACTATGGCTACACCTTC.

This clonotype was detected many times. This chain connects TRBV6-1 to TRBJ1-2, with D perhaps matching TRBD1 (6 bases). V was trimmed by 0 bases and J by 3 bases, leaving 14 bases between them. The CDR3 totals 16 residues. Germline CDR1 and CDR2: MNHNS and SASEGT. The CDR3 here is CASSEALGQSDYGYTF. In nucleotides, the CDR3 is TGTGCCAGCAGTGAAGCGCTTGGACAGTCCGACTATGGCTACACCTTC.

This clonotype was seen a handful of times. In DNA form, the CDR3 reads TGTGCCAGCAGCCAAGATATGACAGGGTTGGGGCCCCAGCATTTT. Translated, it gives CASSQDMTGLGPQHF. The rearrangement links TRBV3-1 to TRBJ1-5; 7 positions agree with TRBD1. The germline V gene has CDR1 LGHDT and CDR2 YNNKEL (reference sequence). Losses at the gene ends were 0 bases for V and 9 bases for J; bases not matched to a gene: 8. This CDR3 region has 15 residues.

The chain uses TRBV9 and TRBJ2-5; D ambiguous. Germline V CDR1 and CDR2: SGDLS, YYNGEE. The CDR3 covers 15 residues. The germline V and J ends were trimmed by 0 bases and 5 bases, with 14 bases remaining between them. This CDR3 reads CASSVAPEHWETQYF. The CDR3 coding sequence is TGTGCCAGCAGCGTAGCTCCCGAACACTGGGAGACCCAGTACTTC.

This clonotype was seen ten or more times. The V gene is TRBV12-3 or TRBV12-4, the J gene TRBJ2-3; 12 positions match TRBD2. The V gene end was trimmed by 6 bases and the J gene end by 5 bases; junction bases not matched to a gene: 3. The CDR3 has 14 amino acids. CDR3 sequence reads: CASSTTSGGDTQYF. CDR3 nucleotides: TGTGCCAGCAGCACGACTAGCGGGGGAGATACGCAGTATTTT.

The CDR3 spells CASSDTGSRQPQHF. In nucleotides, the CDR3 is TGTGCCAGCAGTGATACAGGGTCACGGCAGCCCCAGCATTTT. The chain recombines TRBV27 with TRBJ1-5; D possibly corresponds to TRBD1 (6 bases). Germline V CDR1 and CDR2: MNHEY, SMNVEV (reference sequence). CDR3 length: 14 residues. The V end was cut by 5 bases, the J end by 7 bases, with 15 bases between.

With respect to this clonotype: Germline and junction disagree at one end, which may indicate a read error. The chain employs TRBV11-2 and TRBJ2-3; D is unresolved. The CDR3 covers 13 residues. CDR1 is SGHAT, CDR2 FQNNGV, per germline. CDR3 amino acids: CVSSLGFGDTQYF. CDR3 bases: TGTGTCAGCAGCTTAGGGTTCGGAGATACGCAGTATTTT.